Listed below are T cell receptor beta chains from one sample, sequenced in a study of patients and donors after allogeneic stem cell transplantation. TCRdb recomputed calls from the RT-PCR reads with MiXCR, one row per CDR3 protein. The sample lists approximately 250,000 distinct CDR3 sequences, around 14% seen once, with around 10% in the top ten. Specimen: blood, either unsorted or a sorted T cell fraction (not recorded which). Receptors originate from a human donor who was either an allogeneic HSCT recipient or a stem cell or donor lymphocyte infusion donor (not recorded which). It is not recorded whose cells these are; they may come from a transplant donor. The CDR3 runs from the conserved cysteine through the conserved F or W. Fields, in order: CDR3 DNA, CDR3 protein, D gene, clone size, J gene, CDR3 length, V gene. The D gene is left open where the match is weak. Size is stated for part of the rows, as once, few or many counts, or as a class when the clone is expanded.

CDR3nt: TGTGCCAGCAGCAATAACCATGGGACAGGATTCCCCGGGGAGCTGTTTTTT
CDR3aa: CASSNNHGTGFPGELFF
d_gene: TRBD1
abundance: -
j_gene: TRBJ2-2
len: 17
v_gene: TRBV11-3

CDR3nt: TGTGCCACCAATGAGCAGTTCTTC
CDR3aa: CATNEQFF
d_gene: -
abundance: -
j_gene: TRBJ2-1
len: 8
v_gene: TRBV24-1

CDR3nt: TGTGCCATCAGTGGGTCGGGAGGCAATCAGCCCCAGCATTTT
CDR3aa: CAISGSGGNQPQHF
d_gene: -
abundance: many
j_gene: TRBJ1-5
len: 14
v_gene: TRBV10-3

CDR3nt: TGTGCCTGGAGTTCAGTCCAAGGCAATCAGCCCCAGCATTTT
CDR3aa: CAWSSVQGNQPQHF
d_gene: -
abundance: few
j_gene: TRBJ1-5
len: 14
v_gene: TRBV30

CDR3nt: TGTGCCAGCAGCAAAGGGACAGGCAGAAACACCGGGGAGCTGTTTTTT
CDR3aa: CASSKGTGRNTGELFF
d_gene: TRBD1
abundance: -
j_gene: TRBJ2-2
len: 16
v_gene: TRBV7-3

CDR3nt: TGTGCCAGCAGCTTGGACGGGGACAGCGCTTATGGCTACACCTTC
CDR3aa: CASSLDGDSAYGYTF
d_gene: TRBD1
abundance: many
j_gene: TRBJ1-2
len: 15
v_gene: TRBV7-9

CDR3nt: TGTGCCACCAGCAGAGGCCAGCGGGGGCGGTTCAATGAGCAGTTCTTC
CDR3aa: CATSRGQRGRFNEQFF
d_gene: TRBD2
abundance: few
j_gene: TRBJ2-1
len: 16
v_gene: TRBV15

CDR3nt: TGTGCCAGCAGCTTGGCCGGGACTGCCAACTTCTATGGCTACACCTTC
CDR3aa: CASSLAGTANFYGYTF
d_gene: -
abundance: once
j_gene: TRBJ1-2
len: 16
v_gene: TRBV5-4

CDR3nt: TGTGCCAGCAGCTTGATAGGGGCAACCTACGAGCAGTACTTC
CDR3aa: CASSLIGATYEQYF
d_gene: -
abundance: -
j_gene: TRBJ2-7
len: 14
v_gene: TRBV5-4

CDR3nt: TGTGCCTGGAGTCGCGACCGTAACTATGGCTACACCTTC
CDR3aa: CAWSRDRNYGYTF
d_gene: -
abundance: -
j_gene: TRBJ1-2
len: 13
v_gene: TRBV30

CDR3nt: TGTGCCAGCAGTGACCCCCTCGGGACAGGGGGAGAGACCCAGTACTTC
CDR3aa: CASSDPLGTGGETQYF
d_gene: TRBD1
abundance: -
j_gene: TRBJ2-5
len: 16
v_gene: TRBV6-2/TRBV6-3

CDR3nt: TGCAGTGCTAAAGGCCAAGAGACCCAGTACTTC
CDR3aa: CSAKGQETQYF
d_gene: -
abundance: -
j_gene: TRBJ2-5
len: 11
v_gene: TRBV20-1

CDR3nt: TGTGCCAGCAGCGCACAGGGGGCTAGTGAAAAACTGTTTTTT
CDR3aa: CASSAQGASEKLFF
d_gene: TRBD1
abundance: -
j_gene: TRBJ1-4
len: 14
v_gene: TRBV7-6

CDR3nt: TGTGCCAGCAGCTTATCCCCCGGGGTGGGCTATGGCTACACCTTC
CDR3aa: CASSLSPGVGYGYTF
d_gene: -
abundance: many
j_gene: TRBJ1-2
len: 15
v_gene: TRBV7-2

CDR3nt: TGTGCCAGCACCCAACGGGCTAGCGGGGGAGGGGTCTACAATGAGCAGTTCTTC
CDR3aa: CASTQRASGGGVYNEQFF
d_gene: TRBD2
abundance: many
j_gene: TRBJ2-1
len: 18
v_gene: TRBV11-2

CDR3nt: TGTGCCAGCAGTTTGAACAGGGAGCGCAATCAGCCCCAGCATTTT
CDR3aa: CASSLNRERNQPQHF
d_gene: -
abundance: few
j_gene: TRBJ1-5
len: 15
v_gene: TRBV6-2/TRBV6-3

CDR3nt: TGTGCCAGCAGTGAAGGCCCCCAGGGGGGAAAACTGTTTTTT
CDR3aa: CASSEGPQGGKLFF
d_gene: TRBD1
abundance: many
j_gene: TRBJ1-4
len: 14
v_gene: TRBV25-1

CDR3nt: TGTGCCAGCAGCTTGGCGGGTGTACTAGCGGGGGGGCCCCGCTCCTACGAGCAGTACTTC
CDR3aa: CASSLAGVLAGGPRSYEQYF
d_gene: TRBD2
abundance: few
j_gene: TRBJ2-7
len: 20
v_gene: TRBV5-4

CDR3nt: TGTGCCATCAGTGAGTCGAAAAGCGGGAACTACGAGCAGTACTTC
CDR3aa: CAISESKSGNYEQYF
d_gene: TRBD2
abundance: few
j_gene: TRBJ2-7
len: 15
v_gene: TRBV10-3

CDR3nt: TGTGCCAGCAGCGTAGAAGGGGGCAGAGAGACCCAGTACTTC
CDR3aa: CASSVEGGRETQYF
d_gene: TRBD1
abundance: -
j_gene: TRBJ2-5
len: 14
v_gene: TRBV9

CDR3nt: TGCGCCAGCAGCCTATACACCAGCCAAGAGACCCAGTACTTC
CDR3aa: CASSLYTSQETQYF
d_gene: -
abundance: -
j_gene: TRBJ2-5
len: 14
v_gene: TRBV5-1

CDR3nt: TGCAGCGTCGGAGCCGGCCAACGGGACTATGGCTACACCTTC
CDR3aa: CSVGAGQRDYGYTF
d_gene: -
abundance: -
j_gene: TRBJ1-2
len: 14
v_gene: TRBV29-1

CDR3nt: TGTGCCAGCAGCAGAGCTTCAACTAATGAAAAACTGTTTTTT
CDR3aa: CASSRASTNEKLFF
d_gene: -
abundance: few
j_gene: TRBJ1-4
len: 14
v_gene: TRBV14

CDR3nt: TGTGCCAGCAGCAAAGCGCAACGCGTCCTGGAGGGAAGCACTGAAGCTTTCTTT
CDR3aa: CASSKAQRVLEGSTEAFF
d_gene: -
abundance: -
j_gene: TRBJ1-1
len: 18
v_gene: TRBV21-1